This T cell receptor (beta chain) was sequenced for a study of blood T cell repertoires in COVID-19. Background on the study: T cells, B-cell-depleted T cells, or PBMCs provided the cDNA or gDNA that served as material.

From germline, CDR1 is SEHNR and CDR2 FQNEAQ (reference sequence). V shed 8 bases and J 3 bases; nucleotides not matched to a gene: 8. The CDR3 length is 15 residues. TCRdb's copy holds only in-frame clones and misses some; the assay was immunoSEQ multiplex PCR. The repertoire includes about 80,000 clones, roughly 85% of them detected once, and around a third sits in the top ten. The chain combines TRBV7-9 with TRBJ2-2; TRBD1 aligns across 8 bases. Sequences were obtained from peripheral blood. This TCR was sampled from a woman in her seventies with acute or convalescent COVID-19. CDR3 residues: CASGRQGLDTGELFF. The CDR3 DNA is TGTGCCAGCGGACGACAGGGGTTGGACACCGGGGAGCTGTTTTTT.